This T cell receptor (beta chain) appears in the sequencing data of a study of technical replicates of blood from a few donors. Trimming cost V 3 bases and J 15 bases, with 12 bases left between them. This CDR3 spans 11 amino acids. Germline V gives CDR1 MNHNS, CDR2 SASEGT. The protocol was immunoSEQ multiplex PCR, while the TCRdb copy is restricted to in-frame clones and leaves out a portion. The table has 78,000 or so clones, approximately 89% seen once. The gene calls are TRBV6-1 and TRBJ2-1; D call uncertain. Source material: T cells isolated from PBMCs. The source of this sequence is a human donor in good health. CDR3 residues: CASSDDFNRFF. The CDR3 bases are TGTGCCAGCAGTGATGACTTCAACCGGTTCTTC.